This is a list of T cell receptor beta chains from one sample in a study of blood T cell repertoires in COVID-19. Clones were sequenced by immunoSEQ multiplex PCR, and TCRdb holds only the in-frame ones, with some missing. The sample holds a few hundred thousand clones, about 87% seen once. Material for sequencing was peripheral blood. These receptors were obtained from a woman aged 25-40 years with COVID-19, enrolled during active disease. The CDR3 runs from the conserved cysteine through the conserved F or W. Fields, in order: CDR3 protein, CDR3 DNA, V gene, D gene, clone size, J gene. D genes are given only for firm matches. Clone size is given for some rows only: seen once, a few or many times, or a class if the clone is expanded.

cdr3_aa: CASSSSGSSYEQYF
cdr3_nt: TGTGCCAGTAGTTCTAGCGGGAGTTCCTACGAGCAGTACTTC
v_call: TRBV19
d_call: TRBD2
clone_size: NA
j_call: TRBJ2-7

cdr3_aa: CSVEGTAYGYTF
cdr3_nt: TGCAGCGTTGAAGGGACAGCCTATGGCTACACCTTC
v_call: TRBV29-1
d_call: NA
clone_size: NA
j_call: TRBJ1-2

cdr3_aa: CASSPLGQGGYGYTF
cdr3_nt: TGTGCCAGCAGCCCACTCGGACAGGGCGGATATGGCTACACCTTC
v_call: TRBV7-6
d_call: TRBD1
clone_size: NA
j_call: TRBJ1-2

cdr3_aa: CASSQEGRVVYEQYF
cdr3_nt: TGCGCCAGCAGCCAAGAAGGGCGGGTCGTTTACGAGCAGTACTTC
v_call: TRBV4-1
d_call: NA
clone_size: NA
j_call: TRBJ2-7

cdr3_aa: CASSLRQAENYGYTF
cdr3_nt: TGTGCCAGCAGCCTTAGACAGGCGGAGAACTATGGCTACACCTTC
v_call: TRBV4-2
d_call: NA
clone_size: NA
j_call: TRBJ1-2

cdr3_aa: CSATRGGEQFF
cdr3_nt: TGCAGTGCAACACGAGGGGGTGAGCAGTTCTTC
v_call: TRBV20-1
d_call: NA
clone_size: NA
j_call: TRBJ2-1

cdr3_aa: CASSPTGQLNTEAFF
cdr3_nt: TGTGCCAGTAGTCCGACGGGACAGCTGAACACTGAAGCTTTCTTT
v_call: TRBV19
d_call: TRBD1
clone_size: NA
j_call: TRBJ1-1

cdr3_aa: CASSLAARGNYGYTF
cdr3_nt: TGTGCCAGCAGCTTAGCGGCGCGGGGTAACTATGGCTACACCTTC
v_call: TRBV7-2
d_call: NA
clone_size: NA
j_call: TRBJ1-2

cdr3_aa: CASQGTRGELFF
cdr3_nt: TGTGCCAGCCAAGGGACTCGCGGGGAGCTGTTTTTT
v_call: TRBV4-2
d_call: NA
clone_size: once
j_call: TRBJ2-2

cdr3_aa: CASSLGPGLDYGYTF
cdr3_nt: TGTGCCAGCAGCTTGGGGCCAGGTTTAGACTATGGCTACACCTTC
v_call: TRBV7-3
d_call: NA
clone_size: NA
j_call: TRBJ1-2

cdr3_aa: CASSYRDRGQQYF
cdr3_nt: TGTGCCAGCAGTTACCGGGACAGGGGTCAGCAGTACTTC
v_call: TRBV28
d_call: TRBD1
clone_size: NA
j_call: TRBJ2-7

cdr3_aa: CASSAGQGTDTQYF
cdr3_nt: TGTGCCAGCAGCGCCGGACAGGGAACAGATACGCAGTATTTT
v_call: TRBV5-4
d_call: TRBD1
clone_size: few
j_call: TRBJ2-3

cdr3_aa: CASSMAGAGYEQYF
cdr3_nt: TGTGCCAGTAGTATGGCGGGAGCAGGGTACGAGCAGTACTTC
v_call: TRBV19
d_call: TRBD2
clone_size: NA
j_call: TRBJ2-7

cdr3_aa: CASSLDLNTEAFF
cdr3_nt: TGTGCCAGCAGCTTAGATCTAAACACTGAAGCTTTCTTT
v_call: TRBV11-2
d_call: NA
clone_size: NA
j_call: TRBJ1-1

cdr3_aa: CASSRVGGSAIAGQPQHF
cdr3_nt: TGTGCCAGCAGCCGGGTGGGGGGGTCGGCAATAGCAGGACAGCCCCAGCATTTT
v_call: TRBV28
d_call: NA
clone_size: NA
j_call: TRBJ1-5

cdr3_aa: CASIPRGPYEQYF
cdr3_nt: TGCGCCAGCATCCCTCGTGGCCCCTACGAGCAGTACTTC
v_call: TRBV10-1
d_call: NA
clone_size: NA
j_call: TRBJ2-7

cdr3_aa: CASSVELSGTALGEQYF
cdr3_nt: TGTGCCAGCAGTGTGGAGCTTTCCGGGACAGCCCTAGGAGAGCAGTACTTC
v_call: TRBV2
d_call: TRBD1
clone_size: NA
j_call: TRBJ2-7

cdr3_aa: CASSSRGGREEPGETQYF
cdr3_nt: TGTGCCAGCAGCTCGCGAGGTGGGCGGGAGGAACCGGGGGAGACCCAGTACTTC
v_call: TRBV9
d_call: TRBD2
clone_size: once
j_call: TRBJ2-5

cdr3_aa: CASSLQSRVATGELFF
cdr3_nt: TGTGCCAGCAGCTTGCAGTCTCGGGTGGCCACCGGGGAGCTGTTTTTT
v_call: TRBV7-6
d_call: NA
clone_size: NA
j_call: TRBJ2-2

cdr3_aa: CASSVGYDQYF
cdr3_nt: TGTGCCAGCAGCGTAGGCTACGATCAGTACTTC
v_call: TRBV9
d_call: NA
clone_size: NA
j_call: TRBJ2-7

cdr3_aa: CSVEGAGKEQYF
cdr3_nt: TGCAGCGTTGAAGGGGCAGGGAAAGAGCAGTACTTC
v_call: TRBV29-1
d_call: NA
clone_size: NA
j_call: TRBJ2-7

cdr3_aa: CASSLDEGRGAFF
cdr3_nt: TGTGCCAGCAGCTTAGATGAGGGCAGGGGAGCTTTCTTT
v_call: TRBV11-2
d_call: NA
clone_size: NA
j_call: TRBJ1-1

cdr3_aa: CASLGEGGRRTEAFF
cdr3_nt: TGTGCCAGTTTAGGGGAGGGGGGTCGGAGGACTGAAGCTTTCTTT
v_call: TRBV19
d_call: NA
clone_size: NA
j_call: TRBJ1-1

cdr3_aa: CASSLGGALGNTIYF
cdr3_nt: TGTGCCAGCAGTTTAGGGGGGGCGCTTGGAAACACCATATATTTT
v_call: TRBV6-5
d_call: NA
clone_size: NA
j_call: TRBJ1-3

cdr3_aa: CASSPGQISYEQYF
cdr3_nt: TGTGCCAGCAGCCCGGGACAGATAAGCTACGAGCAGTACTTC
v_call: TRBV6-5
d_call: TRBD1
clone_size: NA
j_call: TRBJ2-7

cdr3_aa: CASSFLAGAVDEQFF
cdr3_nt: TGTGCCAGCAGTTTTTTGGCGGGAGCGGTGGATGAGCAGTTCTTC
v_call: TRBV28
d_call: TRBD2
clone_size: NA
j_call: TRBJ2-1

cdr3_aa: CASSASGNNEQFF
cdr3_nt: TGTGCCAGCAGTGCTAGCGGGAACAATGAGCAGTTCTTC
v_call: TRBV6-4
d_call: TRBD2
clone_size: NA
j_call: TRBJ2-1

cdr3_aa: CATEPKVPGQGTGAFF
cdr3_nt: TGTGCCACCGAGCCAAAAGTCCCGGGACAGGGGACGGGAGCTTTCTTT
v_call: TRBV19
d_call: TRBD1
clone_size: NA
j_call: TRBJ1-1

cdr3_aa: CASSESPGPAYEQYF
cdr3_nt: TGCGCCAGCAGTGAGTCGCCGGGTCCGGCCTACGAGCAGTACTTC
v_call: TRBV10-1
d_call: NA
clone_size: NA
j_call: TRBJ2-7